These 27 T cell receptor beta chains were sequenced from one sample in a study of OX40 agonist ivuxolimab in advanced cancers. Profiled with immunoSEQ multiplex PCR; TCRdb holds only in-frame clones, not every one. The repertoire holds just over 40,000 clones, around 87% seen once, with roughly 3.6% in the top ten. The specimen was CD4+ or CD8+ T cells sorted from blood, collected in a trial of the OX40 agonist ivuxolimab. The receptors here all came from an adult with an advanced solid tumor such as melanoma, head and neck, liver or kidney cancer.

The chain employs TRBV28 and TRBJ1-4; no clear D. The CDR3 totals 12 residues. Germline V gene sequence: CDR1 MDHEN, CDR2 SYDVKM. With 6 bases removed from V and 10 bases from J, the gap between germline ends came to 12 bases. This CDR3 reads CASRENLGKLFF. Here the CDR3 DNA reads TGTGCCAGCAGAGAAAATTTGGGAAAACTGTTTTTT.

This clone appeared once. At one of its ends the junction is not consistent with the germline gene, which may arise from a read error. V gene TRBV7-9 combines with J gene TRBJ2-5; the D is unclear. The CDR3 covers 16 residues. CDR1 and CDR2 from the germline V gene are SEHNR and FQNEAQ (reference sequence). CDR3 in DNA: TGTGCCAGCAGCTTAGTGGGTCGGCCTGGGGAAGAGGCCCAGTACTTC. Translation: CASSLVGRPGEEAQYF.

The CDR3 loop reads CASSFLAQGGTEAFF. In nucleotides, the CDR3 is TGTGCCAGCAGCTTCCTGGCACAGGGAGGCACTGAAGCTTTCTTT. The V and J genes are TRBV11-3 and TRBJ1-1, with D maybe TRBD1 (6 bases). The CDR3 contains 15 residues. V gave up 3 bases and J gave up 4 bases, with 15 bases separating them. Germline CDR1 SGHNT, CDR2 YENEEA. The whole variable domain, filled in from reference TRBV11-3 and TRBJ1-1, reads EAGVVQSPRYKIIEKKQPVAFWCNPISGHNTLYWYLQNLGQGPELLIRYENEEAVDDSQLPKDRFSAERLKGVDSTLKIQPAELGDSAVYLCASSFLAQGGTEAFFGQGTRLTVV.

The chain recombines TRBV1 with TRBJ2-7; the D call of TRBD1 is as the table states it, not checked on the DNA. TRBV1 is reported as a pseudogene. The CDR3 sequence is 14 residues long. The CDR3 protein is CTSSQGPPYNEQYF. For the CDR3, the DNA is TGCACCAGCAGCCAAGGCCCCCCGTACAACGAGCAGTACTTC.

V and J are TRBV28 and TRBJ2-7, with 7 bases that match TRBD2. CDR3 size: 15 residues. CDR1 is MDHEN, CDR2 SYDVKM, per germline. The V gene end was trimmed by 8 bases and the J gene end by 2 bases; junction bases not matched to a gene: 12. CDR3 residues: CASVGWEGNPYEQYF. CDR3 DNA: TGTGCCAGCGTGGGATGGGAGGGCAACCCCTACGAGCAGTACTTC.

The DNA of the CDR3 is TGTGCCAGCAGTTTCGGACAGAACTATGGCTACACCTTC. Its translation: CASSFGQNYGYTF. The chain is built from TRBV27 and TRBJ1-2, with D possibly being TRBD1 (6 bases). The V end lost 3 bases, the J end lost 2 bases, and 7 bases lay between the germline ends. Germline V gene sequence: CDR1 MNHEY, CDR2 SMNVEV (reference sequence). CDR3 length: 13 residues.

CDR3 coding DNA: TGTGCCAGCAGCAGGAGACAGAACACTGAAGCTTTCTTT. Its protein is CASSRRQNTEAFF. The chain recombines TRBV7-2 with TRBJ1-1; unclear D gene. The germline V and J ends were trimmed by 5 bases and 1 base, with 8 bases remaining between them. The length of the CDR3 is 13 residues. Germline loops: CDR1 SGHTA, CDR2 FQGNSA. The whole variable domain, filled in from reference TRBV7-2 and TRBJ1-1, reads GAGVSQSPSNKVTEKGKDVELRCDPISGHTALYWYRQSLGQGLEFLIYFQGNSAPDKSGLPSDRFSAERTGGSVSTLTIQRTQQEDSAVYLCASSRRQNTEAFFGQGTRLTVV.

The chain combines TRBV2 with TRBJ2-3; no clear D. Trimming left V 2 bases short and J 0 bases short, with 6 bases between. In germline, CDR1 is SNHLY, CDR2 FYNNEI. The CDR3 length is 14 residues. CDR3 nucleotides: TGTGCCAGCAGTGAATTAGTTAGCACAGATACGCAGTATTTT. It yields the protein CASSELVSTDTQYF.

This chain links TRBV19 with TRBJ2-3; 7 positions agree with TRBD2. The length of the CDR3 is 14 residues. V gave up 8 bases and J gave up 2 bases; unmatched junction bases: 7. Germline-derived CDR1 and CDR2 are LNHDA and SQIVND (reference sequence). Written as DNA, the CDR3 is TGTGCCAGTGGCGCGGCGGGAGTCACAGATACGCAGTATTTT. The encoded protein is CASGAAGVTDTQYF.

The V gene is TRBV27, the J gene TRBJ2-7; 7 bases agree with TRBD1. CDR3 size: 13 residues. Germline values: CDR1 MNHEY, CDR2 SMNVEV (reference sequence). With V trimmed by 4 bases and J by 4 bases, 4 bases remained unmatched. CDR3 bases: TGTGCCAGCAGTTCCCACAGGGGATACGAGCAGTACTTC. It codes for CASSSHRGYEQYF.

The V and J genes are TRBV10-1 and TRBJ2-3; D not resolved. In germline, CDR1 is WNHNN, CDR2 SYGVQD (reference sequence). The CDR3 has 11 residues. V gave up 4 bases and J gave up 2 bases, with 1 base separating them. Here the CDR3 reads CASSVTDTQYF. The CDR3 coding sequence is TGCGCCAGCAGTGTCACAGATACGCAGTATTTT.

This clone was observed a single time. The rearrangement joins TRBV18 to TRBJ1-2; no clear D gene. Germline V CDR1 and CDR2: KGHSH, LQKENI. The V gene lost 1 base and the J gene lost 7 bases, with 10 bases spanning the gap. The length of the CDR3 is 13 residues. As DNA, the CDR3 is TGTGCCAGCTCACCACTAGGAGGTTCTGGCTACACCTTC. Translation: CASSPLGGSGYTF.

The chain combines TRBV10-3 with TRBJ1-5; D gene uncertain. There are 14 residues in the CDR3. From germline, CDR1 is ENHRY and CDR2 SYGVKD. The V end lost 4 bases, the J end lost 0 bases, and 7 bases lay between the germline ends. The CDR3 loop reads CAISVGDSNQPQHF. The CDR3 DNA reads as TGTGCCATCAGTGTCGGGGATAGCAATCAGCCCCAGCATTTT.

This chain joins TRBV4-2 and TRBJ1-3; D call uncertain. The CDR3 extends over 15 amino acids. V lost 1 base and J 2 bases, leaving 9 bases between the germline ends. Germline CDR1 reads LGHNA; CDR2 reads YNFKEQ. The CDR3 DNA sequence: TGTGCCAGCAGCCAAGGCCCAGGCGCTGGAAACACCATATATTTT. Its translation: CASSQGPGAGNTIYF.

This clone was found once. As DNA, the CDR3 is TGTGCCAGCAGCTTCAGGGTTACCTCTGGAAACACCATATATTTT. Its protein is CASSFRVTSGNTIYF. The chain couples TRBV5-6 to TRBJ1-3; possibly TRBD1 for D (5 bases). Trimming pared 2 bases from V and 0 bases from J, leaving 9 bases between. The CDR3 runs 15 residues. Germline lookup yields CDR1 SGHDT and CDR2 YYEEEE.

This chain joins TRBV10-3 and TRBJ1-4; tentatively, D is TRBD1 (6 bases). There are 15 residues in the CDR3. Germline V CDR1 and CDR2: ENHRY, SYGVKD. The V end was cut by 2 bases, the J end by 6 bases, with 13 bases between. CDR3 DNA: TGTGCCATCAGTGAGGTTCCGGGACAACATGAAAAACTGTTTTTT. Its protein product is CAISEVPGQHEKLFF.

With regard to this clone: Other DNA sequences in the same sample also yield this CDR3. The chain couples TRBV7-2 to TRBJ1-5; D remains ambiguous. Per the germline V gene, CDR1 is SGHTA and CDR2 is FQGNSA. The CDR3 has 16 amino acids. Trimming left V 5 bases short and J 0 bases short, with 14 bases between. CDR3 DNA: TGTGCCAGCAGCCTAGGCTCCGCGAATAGCAATCAGCCCCAGCATTTT. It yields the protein CASSLGSANSNQPQHF.

The CDR3 reads CATSGLDREVAVGQFF. The CDR3, as DNA: TGTGCCACCAGCGGACTCGACAGGGAAGTGGCTGTGGGGCAGTTCTTC. The chain links TRBV15 to TRBJ2-1, with 7 bases aligning to TRBD1. Looked up from germline, CDR1 is LNHNV and CDR2 is YYDKDF (reference sequence). The ends lost 5 bases at V and 12 bases at J; junction bases unmatched: 19. The CDR3 loop spans 16 amino acids.

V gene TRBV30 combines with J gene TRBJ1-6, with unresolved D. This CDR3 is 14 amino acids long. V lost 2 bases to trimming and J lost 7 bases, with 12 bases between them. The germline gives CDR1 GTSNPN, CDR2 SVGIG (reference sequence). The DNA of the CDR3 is TGTGCCTGGAGTCAAGAGACGGGAAATTCACCCCTCCACTTT. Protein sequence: CAWSQETGNSPLHF.

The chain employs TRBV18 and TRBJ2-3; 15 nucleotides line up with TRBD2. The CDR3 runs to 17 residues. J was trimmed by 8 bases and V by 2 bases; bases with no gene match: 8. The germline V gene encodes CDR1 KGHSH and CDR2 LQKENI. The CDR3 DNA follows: TGTGCCAGCTCACCAAATGCCGGACTAGCGGGAGGGAGTACGCAGTATTTT. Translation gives CASSPNAGLAGGSTQYF.

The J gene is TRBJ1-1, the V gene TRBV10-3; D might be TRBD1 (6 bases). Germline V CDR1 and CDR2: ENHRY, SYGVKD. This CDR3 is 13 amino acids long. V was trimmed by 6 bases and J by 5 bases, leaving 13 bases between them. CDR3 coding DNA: TGTGCCATCAGCCCACAGGGTGGTACTGAAGCTTTCTTT. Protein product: CAISPQGGTEAFF.

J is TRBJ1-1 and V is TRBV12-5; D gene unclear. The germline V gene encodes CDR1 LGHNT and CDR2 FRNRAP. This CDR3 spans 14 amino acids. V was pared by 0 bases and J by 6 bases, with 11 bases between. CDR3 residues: CASGLVPPGAEAFF. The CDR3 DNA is TGTGCTAGTGGTTTGGTACCCCCAGGCGCTGAAGCTTTCTTT.

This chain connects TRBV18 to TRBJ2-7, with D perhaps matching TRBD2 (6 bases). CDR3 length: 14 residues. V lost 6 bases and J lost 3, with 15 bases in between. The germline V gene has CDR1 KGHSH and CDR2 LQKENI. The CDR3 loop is CASSRRWGVYEQYF. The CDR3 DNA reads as TGTGCCAGCTCCCGCCGGTGGGGGGTCTACGAGCAGTACTTC.

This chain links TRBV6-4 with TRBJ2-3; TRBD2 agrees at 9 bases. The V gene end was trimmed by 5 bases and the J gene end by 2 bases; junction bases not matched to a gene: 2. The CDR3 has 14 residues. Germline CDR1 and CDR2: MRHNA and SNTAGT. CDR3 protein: CASSRTSATDTQYF. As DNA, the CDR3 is TGTGCCAGCAGTCGGACTAGCGCCACAGATACGCAGTATTTT.

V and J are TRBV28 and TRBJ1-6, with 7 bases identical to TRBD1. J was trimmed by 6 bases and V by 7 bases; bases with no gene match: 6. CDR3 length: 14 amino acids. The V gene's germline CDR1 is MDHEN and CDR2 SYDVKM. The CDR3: CASIPGGGNSPLHF. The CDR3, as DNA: TGTGCCAGCATCCCAGGGGGAGGTAATTCACCCCTCCACTTT. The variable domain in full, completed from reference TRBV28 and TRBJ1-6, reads DVKVTQSSRYLVKRTGEKVFLECVQDMDHENMFWYRQDPGLGLRLIYFSYDVKMKEKGDIPEGYSVSREKKERFSLILESASTNQTSMYLCASIPGGGNSPLHFGNGTRLTVT.

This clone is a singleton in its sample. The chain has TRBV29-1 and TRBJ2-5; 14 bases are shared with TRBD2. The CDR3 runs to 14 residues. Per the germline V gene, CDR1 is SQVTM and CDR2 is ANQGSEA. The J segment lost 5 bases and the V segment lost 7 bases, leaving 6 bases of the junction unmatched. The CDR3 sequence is CSGGTSGRGETQYF. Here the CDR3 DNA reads TGCAGCGGAGGGACTAGCGGGAGAGGTGAGACCCAGTACTTC.

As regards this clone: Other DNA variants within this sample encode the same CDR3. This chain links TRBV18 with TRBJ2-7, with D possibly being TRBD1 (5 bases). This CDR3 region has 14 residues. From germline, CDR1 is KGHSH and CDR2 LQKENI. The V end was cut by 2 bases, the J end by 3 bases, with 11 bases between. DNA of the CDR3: TGTGCCAGCTCACCAAGGCAGGGCGTCTACGAGCAGTACTTC. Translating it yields CASSPRQGVYEQYF.